A single TCR beta chain is shown here with its context. Its antigen remains unidentified. No much larger clone is present one base from it, and per-base qualities are unavailable. Every bulk PBMC sample had a fixed 350 ng of DNA loaded. Following the manufacturer instructions, the immunoSEQ TCRb Assay kit was used to amplify TCR beta CDR3 sequences from genomic DNA. The KAPA Library Quantification Kit for Illumina platforms was used to quantify the pooled libraries by qPCR. Sequencing of the pooled libraries was done on an Illumina NextSeq 500, with clustering at about 0.6-1.1 pM. Under the source paper's analysis protocol: Analysis of the TCR data relied on immunoSEQ ANALYZER and the R LymphoSeq package. A rearrangement efficiency score was calculated as productive divided by the sum of productive and non-productive CDR3 sequences. Within each patient, timepoints were compared pairwise for clonality, measured with the Gini coefficient, and for diversity, measured with the Renyi index at alpha=1. In LymphoSeq, clonal relatedness was computed using an edit distance of 3, and repertoire similarity was computed using the Bhattacharyya coefficient. To classify response, a linear discriminant analysis based on week-3 changes in clonality and diversity was built using the R MASS and caret packages. The table comes from immuneACCESS by way of TCRdb, which keeps in-frame sequences with V and J called. Part of the clones is missing from these tables; in studies checked, under half for an unresolved V gene and the rest for unknown reasons. D and trimming were read from the DNA, whereas the V and J calls and clone size are those reported in that table. The table for this sample lists 8,000 to 11,000 clones; less than 90% of them were counted only once. The ten largest clones represent just over 4% of the sample.

The record originates from a study of blood T cell dynamics during melanoma immunotherapy (dated by TCRdb to 2019 to 2021). Regarding the research as a whole: Patients had metastatic melanoma and received first-line pembrolizumab or nivolumab plus ipilimumab as standard of care in the United Kingdom. The training cohort consisted of consecutive patients, while an additional independent group of patients from the same centre was pooled to form an external validation set. To find early correlates of response, the study profiled the peripheral T cell receptor repertoires of patients with metastatic melanoma both before and after one cycle of checkpoint inhibitor therapy. Study-wide findings and limitations: Whether the T cell clones driving repertoire changes were melanoma-specific or reflected general immune activation could not be determined in the study. Unlike progressors, patients who went on to achieve disease control showed a bifurcated reorganization of the PBMC repertoire at W3, with either increased clonality or increased diversity. The relatively small sample size was acknowledged as potentially limiting generalization of the results.

The sample's time point, from its label and the paper: week 3, after first cycle of checkpoint inhibitor. Blood samples were taken at two points: before treatment (T0) and at week 3 (W3), which came after the first cycle of checkpoint blockade. Except for a couple of patients with rapid clinical progression, response was assessed 12 weeks after the first infusion by RECIST 1.1; disease control meant complete response, partial response or stable disease. Patients were excluded for prior systemic cancer treatment, concomitant immunosuppressant therapy or synchronous other active malignancies. TCR beta was sequenced in both bulk PBMC and plasma cell-free DNA in order to track circulating cells as well as T cell turnover. Lymphoprep and SepMate tubes were used to isolate PBMC from blood, and red cell lysis was then performed. DNA from PBMC and sorted T cell subsets was extracted with QIAamp DNA Blood Mini kits.

Its CDR3 holds 13 amino acids, cysteine through phenylalanine. The kept DNA is CDR3 alone, 39 bases in frame from the first base. V is cut by 6 bases and J by 4 bases, and the space between the germline ends is 12 bases. The germline V gene supplies CDR1 MDHEN and CDR2 SYDVKM. The V and J genes are TRBV28 and TRBJ2-5; there is no confident call for the D gene. The TCR comes from a human donor with melanoma. The specimen comprised blood, sampled from a patient treated with checkpoint blockade. The nucleotide sequence is TGTGCCAGCAGACCACCCCCCCTAGAGACCCAGTACTTC. This encodes CASRPPPLETQYF.